Presented here are 5 T cell receptor beta chains from one specimen sequenced in a study of Ad26.COV2.S vaccination and SARS-CoV-2 variants. Indicated treatment: around 19 received Ad26.COV2.S at low or high dose, single or two shots; several received placebo; per-sample allocation not given. Specimen acquisition occurred on day 63 following the initial vaccine or placebo injection. The assay was immunoSEQ multiplex PCR, and TCRdb's table has in-frame clones only and misses some. The sample includes about 350,000 clones, approximately 84% of them seen just once. Here the sequenced sample was peripheral blood, taken in a trial of Ad26.COV2.S vaccine versus placebo. Receptors were obtained from a person between 18 and 59 years old who received the Ad26.COV2.S COVID-19 vaccine or a placebo.

In this sample, this clone turned up once. The genes are TRBV3-1 (or the pseudogene TRBV3-2) and TRBJ2-1, with D maybe TRBD2 (6 bases). Germline values: CDR1 LGHDT, CDR2 YNNKEL (reference sequence). The CDR3 has 16 residues. Trimming cost V 6 bases and J 5 bases, with 20 bases left between them. The CDR3 DNA reads TGTGCCAGCAGATCCACGGGACTCCCTAAGGACAATGAGCAGTTCTTC. Encoded protein: CASRSTGLPKDNEQFF.

The chain couples TRBV5-1 to TRBJ2-7, with a possible D match to TRBD2 (6 bases). Trimming shortened V by 4 bases and J by 2 bases, and 19 bases separated the two germline ends. CDR1 and CDR2 from the germline V gene are SGHRS and YFSETQ. The CDR3 covers 16 residues. The CDR3 loop is CASSIRPGRETYEQYF. In nucleotides, the CDR3 is TGCGCCAGCAGCATAAGGCCTGGGCGGGAAACCTACGAGCAGTACTTC.

The chain links TRBV28 to TRBJ2-3, with D possibly called TRBD1 or TRBD2 (5 bases each). This CDR3 spans 14 amino acids. Per the germline V gene, CDR1 is MDHEN and CDR2 is SYDVKM. Trimming pared 3 bases from V and 3 bases from J, leaving 10 bases between. The CDR3 loop reads CASSLGPLTDTQYF. The CDR3 coding sequence is TGTGCCAGCAGTTTGGGACCTTTGACAGATACGCAGTATTTT.

CDR3 sequence: CASSWGEETQYF. Written as DNA, the CDR3 is TGTGCCAGCAGCTGGGGGGAAGAGACCCAGTACTTC. The chain employs TRBV6-2 or TRBV6-3 and TRBJ2-5, with D possibly being TRBD2 (6 bases). V was cut by 6 bases and J by 3 bases, with 8 bases left in between. The CDR3 is 12 amino acids. Germline values: CDR1 MNHEY, CDR2 SVGEGT.

This clone turned up a few times. The CDR3 is CASSDGVDRVYEQYF. The CDR3 bases are TGCGCCAGCAGTGACGGGGTTGACAGGGTCTACGAGCAGTACTTC. This chain links TRBV10-2 with TRBJ2-7; the match to TRBD1 covers 7 bases. The germline V gene has CDR1 WSHSY and CDR2 SAAADI. V shed 3 bases and J 3 bases; nucleotides not matched to a gene: 8. The CDR3 contains 15 residues.